The 26 T cell receptor beta chains listed next were all sequenced from one sample in a study of shared clonotypes between healthy human individuals. The data were produced by immunoSEQ multiplex PCR, yet TCRdb's version contains in-frame clones alone and is incomplete. The sample records 550,000 to 800,000 clones, about 92% being singletons. Sequencing was carried out using memory CD8+ T cells from PBMCs. Documented subset: CD45RO+ cells pooled with CCR7-negative TemRA cells. The receptor source for this set is a young man in good health. Some clones in this sample may be carry-over from other donors' samples.

The J gene is TRBJ2-7, the V gene TRBV9; D may be TRBD2 (5 bases). Trimming cost V 3 bases and J 2 bases, with 18 bases left between them. The germline CDR1 and CDR2 sequences are SGDLS and YYNGEE. The CDR3 loop spans 16 amino acids. Here the CDR3 DNA reads TGTGCCAGCAGCGCACGCAAGGGAGCTGGGGCCTACGAGCAGTACTTC. Its translation is CASSARKGAGAYEQYF.

The chain has TRBV6-1 and TRBJ2-3, with 9 bases identical to TRBD2. CDR1 is MNHNS and CDR2 is SASEGT in the germline V gene. The junction had 12 bases not matched to a gene; V was cut back by 2 bases and J by 3 bases. This CDR3 has 18 amino acids. Written as DNA, the CDR3 is TGTGCCAGCAGTGAATGGGGGGCGCGGGAGGGCCCGACAGATACGCAGTATTTT. This translates into CASSEWGAREGPTDTQYF.

V usage is TRBV6-5 and J usage is TRBJ1-2; D uncertain. Germline V gives CDR1 MNHEY, CDR2 SVGAGI. Trimming took off 0 bases at V and 8 bases at J, with 7 bases between the two ends. The CDR3 runs to 12 residues. CDR3 protein: CASSYSSGGYTF. The CDR3 nucleotides read TGTGCCAGCAGTTACTCTTCGGGAGGCTACACCTTC.

The chain employs TRBV9 and TRBJ2-6; D remains ambiguous. There are 16 residues in the CDR3. Germline V CDR1 and CDR2: SGDLS, YYNGEE. Trimming took 3 bases from V and 1 from J, leaving 11 bases between them. This chain's CDR3 is CASSAPEGSGANVLTF. Here the CDR3 DNA reads TGTGCCAGCAGCGCCCCAGAAGGGTCTGGGGCCAACGTCCTGACTTTC.

The chain employs TRBV5-1 and TRBJ2-7; unclear D gene. Germline values: CDR1 SGHRS, CDR2 YFSETQ. V lost 5 bases, J lost 0 bases, and 9 bases lay in between. This CDR3 is 13 amino acids long. The CDR3 region is CASREASSYEQYF. CDR3 coding DNA: TGCGCCAGCAGAGAGGCCAGCTCCTACGAGCAGTACTTC.

The chain combines TRBV27 with TRBJ2-3, with a possible D match to TRBD2 (5 bases). Trimming cost V 2 bases and J 0 bases, with 9 bases left between them. Germline V gene data show CDR1 as MNHEY and CDR2 as SMNVEV (reference sequence). The CDR3 sequence is 15 residues long. CDR3 region: CASSLIEGSTDTQYF. In nucleotides, the CDR3 is TGTGCCAGCAGTTTAATCGAGGGTAGCACAGATACGCAGTATTTT.

The chain couples TRBV9 to TRBJ1-2, with D unclear. Deletions cut 0 bases from V and 0 bases from J, with 15 bases between. Germline V gives CDR1 SGDLS, CDR2 YYNGEE. The CDR3 extends over 17 amino acids. CDR3: CASSVAAWSVANYGYTF. The DNA for the CDR3 is TGTGCCAGCAGCGTAGCGGCGTGGTCCGTCGCTAACTATGGCTACACCTTC.

This chain links TRBV29-1 with TRBJ1-2; D not certain. CDR3 length: 13 amino acids. V was shortened by 3 bases and J by 4 bases, with 12 bases between the two germline ends. CDR1 and CDR2 from the germline V gene are SQVTM and ANQGSEA. The CDR3 here is CSVDETEFYGYTF. Here the CDR3 DNA reads TGCAGCGTTGATGAAACGGAGTTCTATGGCTACACCTTC.

The chain recombines TRBV4-2 with TRBJ2-2; TRBD1 matches 10 bases. The J segment lost 4 bases and the V segment lost 6 bases, leaving 8 bases of the junction unmatched. This CDR3 is 16 amino acids long. Germline CDR1 is LGHNA and CDR2 is YNFKEQ. The CDR3 nucleotides read TGTGCCAGCAGGGCGAGACAGGGGGCCGTCACCGGGGAGCTGTTTTTT. This translates into CASRARQGAVTGELFF.

This clone showed up just once. The chain joins TRBV5-6 to TRBJ2-7; D not resolved. The CDR3 has 14 amino acids. The germline gives CDR1 SGHDT, CDR2 YYEEEE. Trimming took 1 base from V and 2 from J, leaving 10 bases between them. This chain's CDR3 is CASSLSALPYEQYF. Here the CDR3 DNA reads TGTGCCAGCAGCTTGTCAGCCTTACCCTACGAGCAGTACTTC.

The chain links TRBV7-7 to TRBJ2-5, with D tentatively TRBD1 (6 bases). CDR1 SSHAT and CDR2 FNYEAQ come from the germline V gene (reference sequence). The CDR3 length is 18 residues. The V end was cut by 1 base, the J end by 1 base, with 19 bases between. The CDR3 here is CASSLEGEQRGRQETQYF. The DNA of the CDR3 is TGTGCCAGCAGCTTAGAGGGGGAACAGAGAGGTCGCCAAGAGACCCAGTACTTC. Full variable domain (missing parts from reference TRBV7-7 and TRBJ2-5): GAGVSQSPRYKVTKRGQDVTLRCDPISSHATLYWYQQALGQGPEFLTYFNYEAQPDKSGLPSDRFSAERPEGSISTLTIQRTEQRDSAMYRCASSLEGEQRGRQETQYFGPGTRLLVL.

The rearrangement joins TRBV27 to TRBJ1-5, with D unresolved. The CDR3 is made up of 14 amino acids. The germline CDR1 and CDR2 sequences are MNHEY and SMNVEV (reference sequence). Trimming removed 6 bases at V and 2 bases at J, with 11 bases between. The CDR3 is CASRPIGGNQPQHF. CDR3 DNA: TGTGCCAGCAGGCCCATCGGGGGCAATCAGCCCCAGCATTTT.

The chain joins TRBV27 to TRBJ1-5; tentative D call: TRBD1 (5 bases). V shed 8 bases and J shed 0 bases, with 11 bases lying between them. Germline V gene data show CDR1 as MNHEY and CDR2 as SMNVEV (reference sequence). The CDR3 totals 14 residues. This CDR3 is CASGGFYSNQPQHF. In DNA, the CDR3 is TGTGCCAGCGGGGGGTTTTATAGCAATCAGCCCCAGCATTTT.

This clone was detected only a few times. The CDR3, as DNA: TGTGCCTGGAGTGTAATGGATCCCTCTCAGCCCCAGCATTTT. It codes for CAWSVMDPSQPQHF. The chain employs TRBV30 and TRBJ1-5; D gene unclear. The CDR3 has 14 residues. Trimming left V 0 bases short and J 6 bases short, with 12 bases between. Germline V gives CDR1 GTSNPN, CDR2 SVGIG (reference sequence). Based on the CDR3 plus reference TRBV30 and TRBJ1-5, the full variable domain is SQTIHQWPATLVQPVGSPLSLECTVEGTSNPNLYWYRQAAGRGLQLLFYSVGIGQISSEVPQNLSASRPQDRQFILSSKKLLLSDSGFYLCAWSVMDPSQPQHFGDGTRLSIL.

This chain connects TRBV7-9 to TRBJ2-1; D tentatively fits TRBD1 or TRBD2 (5 bases each). This CDR3 contains 14 residues. Trimming left V 5 bases short and J 6 bases short, with 14 bases between. The germline V gene has CDR1 SEHNR and CDR2 FQNEAQ (reference sequence). CDR3 nucleotide sequence: TGTGCCAGCAGCCTAGAGAGGGGCCGCAATGAGCAGTTCTTC. Encoded protein: CASSLERGRNEQFF.

V usage is TRBV7-3 and J usage is TRBJ2-3; 7 bases are shared with TRBD2. Germline trimming cut 3 bases from V and 7 bases from J; bases unmatched to any gene: 13. The CDR3 is made up of 16 amino acids. Per the germline V gene, CDR1 is SGHTA and CDR2 is FQGTGA. CDR3 protein: CASSFRAGPESHTQYF. The CDR3 DNA is TGTGCCAGCAGCTTCAGAGCGGGGCCCGAATCTCATACGCAGTATTTT.

The chain uses TRBV5-8 and TRBJ1-5; D is possibly TRBD1 (6 bases). CDR3 length equals 18 residues. V lost 3 bases, J lost 0 bases, and 19 bases lay in between. Per germline, CDR1 SGHTS and CDR2 YDEGEE. The CDR3 DNA sequence: TGTGCCAGCAGCTGGGTTTTGACAGGACTCAATAGCAATCAGCCCCAGCATTTT. Translated, it gives CASSWVLTGLNSNQPQHF.

This chain links TRBV30 with TRBJ2-7; D is tentatively TRBD1 or TRBD2 (5 bases each). The CDR3 has 16 residues. Germline CDR1 is GTSNPN and CDR2 is SVGIG (reference sequence). V was pared by 1 base and J by 0 bases, with 16 bases between. In nucleotides, the CDR3 is TGTGCCTGGAGTGGCCCCGGGACCCCGAGCTCCTACGAGCAGTACTTC. The encoded protein is CAWSGPGTPSSYEQYF.

This sequence joins TRBV5-1 and TRBJ2-3; TRBD2 agrees at 10 bases. The junction had 0 bases not matched to a gene; V was cut back by 5 bases and J by 3 bases. The germline V gene encodes CDR1 SGHRS and CDR2 YFSETQ. CDR3 length: 13 residues. CDR3 DNA: TGCGCCAGCAGAGCGGGAGGGACAGATACGCAGTATTTT. Protein sequence: CASRAGGTDTQYF. The whole variable domain, remainder taken from reference TRBV5-1 and TRBJ2-3, is KAGVTQTPRYLIKTRGQQVTLSCSPISGHRSVSWYQQTPGQGLQFLFEYFSETQRNKGNFPGRFSGRQFSNSRSEMNVSTLELGDSALYLCASRAGGTDTQYFGPGTRLTVL.

This rearrangement joins TRBV13 to TRBJ2-1; TRBD2 matches at 8 bases. Germline CDR1 and CDR2: PRHDT and FYEKMQ (reference sequence). The trim removed 3 bases at V and 5 bases at J, leaving 12 bases unmatched. This CDR3 is 17 amino acids long. The CDR3 region is CASSFRLAPEGHNEQFF. The CDR3 DNA sequence: TGTGCCAGCAGCTTCAGACTAGCGCCCGAGGGGCACAATGAGCAGTTCTTC.

The V call is TRBV7-9, the J call TRBJ2-2; unclear D gene. V was pared by 4 bases and J by 1 base, with 4 bases between. Germline-derived CDR1 and CDR2 are SEHNR and FQNEAQ (reference sequence). The length of the CDR3 is 13 residues. This CDR3 is CASSSENTGELFF. The CDR3 DNA reads TGTGCCAGCAGCTCAGAGAACACCGGGGAGCTGTTTTTT.

Only one count was recorded for this clone. The V and J genes are TRBV2 and TRBJ2-7; the match to TRBD2 covers 7 bases. Trimming removed 4 bases from V and 1 base from J; junction bases left unmatched: 10. The CDR3 extends over 16 amino acids. The germline gives CDR1 SNHLY, CDR2 FYNNEI. The CDR3 sequence: CASSGGPAGPSYEQYF. The CDR3 region has the DNA TGTGCCAGCAGTGGGGGTCCAGCGGGACCTTCCTACGAGCAGTACTTC.

The CDR3 spells CASSLQGNEQFF. The DNA for the CDR3 is TGCGCCAGCAGCCTACAGGGTAATGAGCAGTTCTTC. The V gene is TRBV4-1, the J gene TRBJ2-1; D is perhaps TRBD1 (6 bases). Trimming removed 4 bases at V and 7 bases at J, with 8 bases between. From germline, CDR1 is MGHRA and CDR2 YSYEKL. The CDR3 sequence is 12 residues long.

The chain combines TRBV7-9 with TRBJ2-3, with D uncertain. The ends were cut back, 1 base at V and 3 bases at J, with 8 bases in the middle. The germline CDR1 and CDR2 sequences are SEHNR and FQNEAQ (reference sequence). CDR3 length: 14 amino acids. The CDR3 here is CASSLVAITDTQYF. The CDR3, as DNA: TGTGCCAGCAGCTTAGTAGCCATAACAGATACGCAGTATTTT.

Notes on this clone: An end of the junction differs from the germline gene, which may be a read error. This chain joins TRBV11-2 and TRBJ2-1, with D perhaps matching TRBD2 (6 bases). Germline-derived CDR1 and CDR2 are SGHAT and FQNNGV. The CDR3 length is 17 residues. DNA of the CDR3: TGTGCCAGCAGCCTAGATAGAAGGAGGGCGATTTACAATGAGCAGTTCTTC. Its translation is CASSLDRRRAIYNEQFF.

The chain is built from TRBV6-5 and TRBJ1-5, with TRBD1 matching over 7 bases. The CDR3 extends over 14 amino acids. The germline gives CDR1 MNHEY, CDR2 SVGAGI. The V and J ends lost 7 bases and 3 bases, in that order; junction bases with no gene match: 6. CDR3 loop: CASKRRGYNQPQHF. CDR3 in DNA: TGTGCCAGCAAACGCAGGGGGTACAATCAGCCCCAGCATTTT.